This TCR beta chain comes out of a study of blood T cell repertoires in COVID-19. Germline loops: CDR1 DFQATT, CDR2 SNEGSKA (reference sequence). The V end was cut by 7 bases, the J end by 1 base, with 7 bases between. This CDR3 region has 11 residues. Here immunoSEQ multiplex PCR was the method, and the copy in TCRdb shows in-frame clones only, minus some. Of under 250,000 clones in the sample, roughly four fifths are singletons; the top ten hold 2.5%. What was sequenced was peripheral blood. The chain joins TRBV20-1 to TRBJ1-2; D ambiguous. The receptor's source is a woman in her 40s with active or convalescent COVID-19. The CDR3 loop is CSGHDNYGYTF. CDR3 sequence (DNA): TGCAGTGGACATGATAACTATGGCTACACCTTC.